This TCR beta chain was recorded in a study of blood T cell repertoires in COVID-19. Study at large: Sites in the United States, Italy and Spain provided acute and convalescent COVID-19 samples.

Sequencing was performed with immunoSEQ multiplex PCR; in TCRdb, only in-frame clones are kept and a portion is missing. The sample lists over 150,000 clones, 70% to 90% occurring once. This clonotype originated in a man aged 50-59 years who had recovered from COVID-19. The sample comprised peripheral blood.

In DNA, the CDR3 is TGTGCCAGCAGCCAAGACCCCAGAGGGGAAAAACTGTTTTTT. The encoded protein is CASSQDPRGEKLFF. The rearrangement joins TRBV4-2 to TRBJ1-4; D uncertain. The length of the CDR3 is 14 residues. Germline V gene lookup returns CDR1 LGHNA and CDR2 YNFKEQ. The V gene lost 0 bases and the J gene lost 8 bases, with 10 bases spanning the gap.